This TCR beta chain is drawn from a study of T-cell reconstitution after alpha-beta-depleted transplantation in children. This clonotype has a handful of counts. Trimming left V 3 bases short and J 5 bases short, with 9 bases between. There are 12 residues in the CDR3. Germline V gene sequence: CDR1 SQVTM, CDR2 ANQGSEA. Preparation of the TCRbeta library was carried out with unique molecular identifiers. MiXCR, run by TCRdb on the PCR reads, gives a single entry per CDR3 protein. Of a few hundred thousand distinct CDR3 sequences in the sample, about 17% are singletons; the top ten hold roughly 3.3%. Sequenced material: PBMCs from the stem cell graft donor, taken from the stem cell graft. This chain joins TRBV29-1 and TRBJ2-3; D may correspond to TRBD1 or TRBD2 (5 bases each). The sequence was collected from a human donor who donated a stem cell graft to a child with acute lymphoblastic leukemia. CDR3: CSVDRAGDTQYF. Here the CDR3 DNA reads TGCAGCGTTGACAGGGCGGGAGATACGCAGTATTTT.